Included here is one T cell receptor beta chain sequence, with context. The data were produced by immunoSEQ multiplex PCR, yet TCRdb's version contains in-frame clones alone and is incomplete. This table holds roughly 280,000 clones, about nine tenths found once. The CDR3 extends over 13 amino acids. The V gene's germline CDR1 is PRHDT and CDR2 FYEKMQ (reference sequence). The V end lost 4 bases, the J end lost 1 base, and 7 bases lay between the germline ends. This sample is drawn from a study of blood T cell repertoires in COVID-19. Study-wide context: In each case, the material was cDNA or gDNA derived from T cells, B-cell-depleted T cells, or PBMCs.

The gene calls are TRBV13 and TRBJ1-2, with a tentative D call TRBD1 (5 bases). This clonotype was obtained from a middle-aged man with active or convalescent COVID-19. Sequenced material: peripheral blood. The CDR3 sequence: CASSSGSNYGYTF. In DNA, the CDR3 is TGTGCCAGCAGCTCAGGGAGTAACTATGGCTACACCTTC.